This T cell receptor (beta chain) is drawn from a study of CD8 T cells in Susac syndrome. V was clipped by 6 bases and J by 3 bases, with 20 bases between them. Per the germline V gene, CDR1 is MNHEY and CDR2 is SMNVEV (reference sequence). The CDR3 runs to 17 residues. The study, taken as a whole, reports: The TCR sequencing and HLA analysis in the study involved a relatively small number of individuals, as the study acknowledged.

Random hexamers were used to reverse transcribe about 0.5 to 1 ug of RNA. It was immunoSEQ multiplex PCR that amplified TCR beta CDR3 across 54 Vbeta and 13 Jbeta. A single record per CDR3 protein comes from TCRdb applying MiXCR to the immunoSEQ multiplex PCR reads. Among approximately 150,000 distinct CDR3 sequences, roughly 92% were seen once, and the ten largest hold more than 0.08%. Concerning this clonotype: What it binds is unknown.

This TCR came from a human donor with multiple sclerosis. The chain joins TRBV27 to TRBJ2-2; D may correspond to TRBD1 or TRBD2 (6 bases each). Sequencing was performed on CD4+ T cells from PBMCs. CDR3 loop: CASSHSLGGADTGELFF. In nucleotides, the CDR3 is TGTGCCAGCAGCCACTCTCTGGGGGGCGCGGACACCGGGGAGCTGTTTTTT.